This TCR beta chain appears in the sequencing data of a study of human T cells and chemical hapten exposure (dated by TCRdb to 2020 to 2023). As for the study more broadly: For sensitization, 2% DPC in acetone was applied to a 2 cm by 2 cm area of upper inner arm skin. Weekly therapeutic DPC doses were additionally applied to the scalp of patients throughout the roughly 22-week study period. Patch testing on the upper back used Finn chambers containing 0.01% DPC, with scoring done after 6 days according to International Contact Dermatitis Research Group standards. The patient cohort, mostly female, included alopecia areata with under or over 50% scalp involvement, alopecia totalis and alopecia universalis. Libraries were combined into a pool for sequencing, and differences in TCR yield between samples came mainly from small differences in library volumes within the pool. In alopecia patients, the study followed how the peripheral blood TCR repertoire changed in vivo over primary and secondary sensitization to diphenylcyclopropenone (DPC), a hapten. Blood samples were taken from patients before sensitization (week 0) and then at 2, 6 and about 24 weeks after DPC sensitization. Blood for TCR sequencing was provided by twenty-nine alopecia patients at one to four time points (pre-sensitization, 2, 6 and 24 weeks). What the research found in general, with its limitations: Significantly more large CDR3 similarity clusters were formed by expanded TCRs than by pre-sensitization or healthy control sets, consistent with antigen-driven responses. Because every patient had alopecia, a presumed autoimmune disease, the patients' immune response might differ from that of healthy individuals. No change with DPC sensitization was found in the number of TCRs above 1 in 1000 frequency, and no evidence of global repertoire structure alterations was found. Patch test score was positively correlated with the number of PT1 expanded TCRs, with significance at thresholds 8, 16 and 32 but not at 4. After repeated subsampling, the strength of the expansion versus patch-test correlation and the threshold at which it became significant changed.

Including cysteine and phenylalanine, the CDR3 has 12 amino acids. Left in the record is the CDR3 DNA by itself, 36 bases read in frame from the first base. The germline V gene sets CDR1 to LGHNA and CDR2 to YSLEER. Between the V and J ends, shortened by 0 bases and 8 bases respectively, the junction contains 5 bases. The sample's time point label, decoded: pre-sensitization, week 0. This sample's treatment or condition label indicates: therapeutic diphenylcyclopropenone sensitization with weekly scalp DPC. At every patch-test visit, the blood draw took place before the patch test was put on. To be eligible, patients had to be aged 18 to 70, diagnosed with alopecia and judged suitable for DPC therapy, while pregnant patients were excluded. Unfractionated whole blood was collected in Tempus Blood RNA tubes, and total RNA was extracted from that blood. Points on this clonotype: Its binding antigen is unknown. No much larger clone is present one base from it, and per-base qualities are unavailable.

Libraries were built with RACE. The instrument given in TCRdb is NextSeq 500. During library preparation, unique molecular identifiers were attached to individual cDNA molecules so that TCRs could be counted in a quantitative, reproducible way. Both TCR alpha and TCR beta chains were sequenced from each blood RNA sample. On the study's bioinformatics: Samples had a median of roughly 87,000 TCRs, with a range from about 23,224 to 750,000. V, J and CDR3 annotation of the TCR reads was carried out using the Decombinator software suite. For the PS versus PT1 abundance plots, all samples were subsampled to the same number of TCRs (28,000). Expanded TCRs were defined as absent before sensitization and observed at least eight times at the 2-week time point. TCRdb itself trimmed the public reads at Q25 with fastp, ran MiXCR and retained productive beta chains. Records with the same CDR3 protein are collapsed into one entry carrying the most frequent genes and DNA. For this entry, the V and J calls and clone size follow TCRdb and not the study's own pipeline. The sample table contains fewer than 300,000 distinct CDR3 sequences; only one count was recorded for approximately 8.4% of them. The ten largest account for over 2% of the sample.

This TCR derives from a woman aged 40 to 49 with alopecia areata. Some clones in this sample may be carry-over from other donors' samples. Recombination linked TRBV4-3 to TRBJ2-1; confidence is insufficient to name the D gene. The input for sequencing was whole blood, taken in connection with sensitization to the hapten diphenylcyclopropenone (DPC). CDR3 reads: CASSQDSYEQFF. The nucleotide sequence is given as TGCGCCAGCAGCCAAGATTCTTATGAGCAGTTCTTC.